This T cell receptor beta chain was profiled in a study of STAT3 mutations in large granular lymphocyte leukemia (dated by TCRdb to the late 2010s). Looking at the study overall: Canonical activating STAT3 mutations were detected in roughly half of the longitudinally sequenced T-LGLL patients. One or more immunosuppressive therapy regimens were given to more than half of T-LGLL patients, and hematologic response was seen in around two fifths of the treated patients. To reconstruct clonal hierarchy and dynamics, serial deep sequencing of TCRbeta CDR3 and STAT3 was performed in patients with T-cell large granular lymphocyte leukemia. From an initial cohort of 207 LGL patients, roughly 20 representative T-LGLL cases were picked for longitudinal TCRbeta and STAT3 sequencing. As controls within the study, a couple of patients with natural killer LGL leukemia were also sequenced longitudinally. On average, sequencing was done at 3 to 5 time points per patient, with the number of samplings ranging from 2 to 8.

Study-level results and caveats: Variable intervals between samplings and differing treatment regimens complicated linking therapy response to changes in TCR clonal burden. Persisting codominant clonotypes in some patients meant a small but highly pathogenic clone may have been missed. In several patients, dominant TCR clone burden exceeded STAT3 mutant burden, suggesting STAT3 mutation arose secondarily within a pre-expanded clone. Because no samples were available when a clone first appeared, clonal expansion had to be inferred from samplings taken at other points. TCR clonotype switching after therapy was observed in about 35% of the 18 patients, and all newly emerging clones were found to be STAT3 wild type. At least one immunodominant TCRbeta clonotype was present in every T-LGLL patient, and multiple immunodominant subclonotypes appeared in about half of the T-LGLL patients.

TCRbeta libraries were sequenced on an Illumina MiSeq, and an average of roughly 41,000 productive templates per sample was obtained. Using multiplex PCR amplification, the immunoSEQ assay generated the TCRbeta CDR3 libraries. As for the authors' bioinformatics: Repertoire diversity was calculated as previously defined, and values close to 0 indicated extremely monoclonal samples. Held by TCRdb, this immuneACCESS table contains in-frame sequences only and omits some clones. Under half of the omission traces to an unresolved V gene where checked; the cause of the rest is unknown. The DNA gave D and trimming, while V, J and clone size come from that table. In this sample the table shows around 15,000 clones, about 93% of which occur a single time. The top ten clones comprise 8.5% to 10% of the sample. The germline V gene specifies SGHRS as CDR1 and YFSETQ as CDR2. The germline V and J ends show losses of 3 bases and 6 bases respectively, and no gene match explains 9 bases of the junction. The CDR3 has 14 amino acids, counting the end cysteine and phenylalanine. Just CDR3 DNA is preserved here, 42 bases in frame from base 1.

Comment on this clone: The antigen it binds to is not known. No base qualities exist here, and no much larger clone lies one base off it.

The same DNA, extracted from blood mononuclear cells, served for both TCR sequencing and STAT3 sequencing. This clonotype was obtained from a woman between 45 and 60 years old with T-cell large granular lymphocyte leukemia. Some clones in this sample may be carry-over from other donors' samples. The age is the age at diagnosis. The chain is encoded by TRBV5-1 joined to TRBJ2-7; TRBD2 matches 7 bases in the middle. Sequences were obtained from peripheral blood mononuclear cells. The CDR3 protein sequence reads: CASSSGGINSEQYF. The bases are TGCGCCAGCAGCTCCGGGGGGATCAATAGCGAGCAGTACTTC.